This T cell receptor beta chain was observed in a study of human T cells and chemical hapten exposure. One entry per CDR3 protein results from TCRdb running MiXCR on the RACE reads. The data hold tens of thousands of distinct CDR3 sequences, with around 7% observed a single time. Study results and limitations: There was alopecia in the donors, so their immune response may differ from that of healthy people.

There are a few counts of this clonotype. Its antigen remains unknown. This CDR3 region has 17 residues. Germline V gives CDR1 LNHDA, CDR2 SQIVND (reference sequence). Between the trimmed V and J ends, which lost 9 bases and 0 bases, there was a span of 20 bases. Time point defined: pre-sensitization, week 0. Documented treatment: therapeutic diphenylcyclopropenone sensitization with weekly scalp DPC. Non-pregnant alopecia patients aged 18 to 70, suitable for DPC therapy. This TCR was sampled from a woman aged 25 to 39 with alopecia areata. Some clones in this sample may be carry-over from other donors' samples. The genes are TRBV19 and TRBJ1-4; weak D call: TRBD1 (6 bases). The sample here was whole blood, taken in connection with sensitization to the hapten diphenylcyclopropenone (DPC). CDR3 sequence reads: CASSRDTVPATNEKLFF. CDR3 bases: TGTGCCAGCAGCCGGGACACCGTTCCTGCAACTAATGAAAAACTGTTTTTT.